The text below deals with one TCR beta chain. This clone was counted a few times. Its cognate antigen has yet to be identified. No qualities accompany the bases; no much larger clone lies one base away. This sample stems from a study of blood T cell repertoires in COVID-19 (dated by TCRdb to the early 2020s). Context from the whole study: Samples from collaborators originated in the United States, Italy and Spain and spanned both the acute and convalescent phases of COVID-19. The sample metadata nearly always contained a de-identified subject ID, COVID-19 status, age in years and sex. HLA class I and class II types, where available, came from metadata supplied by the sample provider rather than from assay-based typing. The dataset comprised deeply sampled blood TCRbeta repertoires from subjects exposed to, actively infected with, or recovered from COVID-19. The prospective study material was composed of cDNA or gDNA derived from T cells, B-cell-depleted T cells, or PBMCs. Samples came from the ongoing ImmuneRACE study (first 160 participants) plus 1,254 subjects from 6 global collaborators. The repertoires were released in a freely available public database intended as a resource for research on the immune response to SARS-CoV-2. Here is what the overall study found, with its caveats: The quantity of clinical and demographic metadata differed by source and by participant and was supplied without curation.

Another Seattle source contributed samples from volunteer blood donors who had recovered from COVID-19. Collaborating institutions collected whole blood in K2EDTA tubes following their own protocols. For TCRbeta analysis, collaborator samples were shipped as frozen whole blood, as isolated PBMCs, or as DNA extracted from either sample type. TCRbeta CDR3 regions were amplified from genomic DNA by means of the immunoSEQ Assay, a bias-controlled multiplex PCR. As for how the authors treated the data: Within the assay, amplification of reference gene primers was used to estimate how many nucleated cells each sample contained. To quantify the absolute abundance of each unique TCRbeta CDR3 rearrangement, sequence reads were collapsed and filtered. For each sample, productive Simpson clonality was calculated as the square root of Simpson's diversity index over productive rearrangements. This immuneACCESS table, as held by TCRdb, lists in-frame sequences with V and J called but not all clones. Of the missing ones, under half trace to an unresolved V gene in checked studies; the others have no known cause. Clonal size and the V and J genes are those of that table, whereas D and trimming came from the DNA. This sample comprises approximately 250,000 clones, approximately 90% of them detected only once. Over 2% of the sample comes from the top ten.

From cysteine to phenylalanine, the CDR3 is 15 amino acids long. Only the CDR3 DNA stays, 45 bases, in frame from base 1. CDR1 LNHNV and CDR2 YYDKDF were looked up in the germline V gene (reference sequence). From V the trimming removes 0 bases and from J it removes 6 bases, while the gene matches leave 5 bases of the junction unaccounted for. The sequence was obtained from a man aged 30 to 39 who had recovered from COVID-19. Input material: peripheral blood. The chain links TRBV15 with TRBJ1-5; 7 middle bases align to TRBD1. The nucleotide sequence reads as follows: TGTGCCACCAGCAGAGAAAGGGGGCCCGGTCAGCCCCAGCATTTT. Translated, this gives CATSRERGPGQPQHF.